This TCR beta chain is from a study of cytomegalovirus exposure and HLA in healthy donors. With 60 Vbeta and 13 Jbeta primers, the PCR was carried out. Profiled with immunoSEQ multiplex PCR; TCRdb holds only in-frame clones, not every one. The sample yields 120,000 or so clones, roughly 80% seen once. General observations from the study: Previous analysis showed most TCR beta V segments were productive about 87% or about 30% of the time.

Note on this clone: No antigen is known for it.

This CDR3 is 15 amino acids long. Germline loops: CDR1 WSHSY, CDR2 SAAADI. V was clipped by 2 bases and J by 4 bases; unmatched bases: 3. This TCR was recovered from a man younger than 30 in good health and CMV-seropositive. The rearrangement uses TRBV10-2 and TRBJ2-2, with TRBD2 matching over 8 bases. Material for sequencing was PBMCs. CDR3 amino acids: CASSETLAGTGELFF. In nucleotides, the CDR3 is TGCGCCAGCAGTGAGACGCTAGCGGGCACCGGGGAGCTGTTTTTT.